The subject of this entry is one T cell receptor (beta chain). Antigen specificity is unknown. A much larger clone is a single base away; this may be a read error. TCRdb analysed the multiplex PCR reads with MiXCR anew, one entry per CDR3 protein. The sample comprises 50,000 to 55,000 distinct CDR3 sequences, over 40% of which are singletons, and about 10% rests with the top ten. The data were taken from a study of breast tumors, draining lymph nodes, adjacent tissues. Study-level findings and limits: Tumors had less TCR diversity than lymph nodes, more than nontumor tissue. Data only fit, rather than demonstrated, lymph node origin of most tumor T cells.

Specimen: breast tumor tissue. This receptor was identified in a female donor with breast cancer. Some clones in this sample may be carry-over from other donors' samples.

CDR3: CASSLHRGAYEQYF. CDR3 DNA sequence: TGTGCCAGCAGCTTACATCGGGGGGCCTACGAGCAGTACTTC. The chain is built from TRBV13 and TRBJ2-7, with 7 bases fitting TRBD2. CDR1 PRHDT and CDR2 FYEKMQ come from the germline V gene (reference sequence). V lost 2 bases and J lost 2; bases outside the gene matches: 3. This CDR3 comprises 14 residues. Full variable domain (missing parts from reference TRBV13 and TRBJ2-7): AAGVIQSPRHLIKEKRETATLKCYPIPRHDTVYWYQQGPGQDPQFLISFYEKMQSDKGSIPDRFSAQQFSDYHSELNMSSLELGDSALYFCASSLHRGAYEQYFGPGTRLTVT.